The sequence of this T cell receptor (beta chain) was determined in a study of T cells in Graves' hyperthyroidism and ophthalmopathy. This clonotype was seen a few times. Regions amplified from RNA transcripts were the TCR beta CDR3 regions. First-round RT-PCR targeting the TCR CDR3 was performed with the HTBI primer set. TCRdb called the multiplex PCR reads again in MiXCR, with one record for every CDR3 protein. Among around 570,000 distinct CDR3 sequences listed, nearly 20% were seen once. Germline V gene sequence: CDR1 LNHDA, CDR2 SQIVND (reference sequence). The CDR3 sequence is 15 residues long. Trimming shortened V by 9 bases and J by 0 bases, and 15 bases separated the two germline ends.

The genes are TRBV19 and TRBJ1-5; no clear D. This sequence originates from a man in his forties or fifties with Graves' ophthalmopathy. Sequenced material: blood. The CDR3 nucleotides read TGTGCCAGCAGCTTAGGGCTGAATAGCAATCAGCCCCAGCATTTT. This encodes CASSLGLNSNQPQHF. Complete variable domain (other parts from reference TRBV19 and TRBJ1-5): DGGITQSPKYLFRKEGQNVTLSCEQNLNHDAMYWYRQDPGQGLRLIYYSQIVNDFQKGDIAEGYSVSREKKESFPLTVTSAQKNPTAFYLCASSLGLNSNQPQHFGDGTRLSIL.